A selection of T cell receptor beta chains follows, all from one sample in a study of T cells in Graves' hyperthyroidism and ophthalmopathy. Using its own MiXCR run on the multiplex PCR reads, TCRdb lists one record per CDR3 protein. The sample lists 540,000 or so distinct CDR3 sequences; more than 45% were seen once. The sequenced material came from peripheral blood or thyroid tissue (not recorded which). The receptors derive from an adult woman with Graves' disease, either hyperthyroidism or ophthalmopathy (not recorded which). The CDR3 runs from the conserved cysteine through the conserved F or W. The D gene is left open where the match is weak. Clone size is shown for a subset of rows, as once, few, many or a class of expanded clone.

clone size	D gene	J gene	V gene	CDR3 protein	CDR3 DNA
NA	NA	TRBJ1-5	TRBV7-2	CASSEFGGQETQHF	TGTGCCAGCAGCGAGTTTGGGGGGCAGGAGACCCAGCATTTT
many	NA	TRBJ1-6	TRBV20-1	CSARTVSSPLHF	TGCAGTGCCCGGACCGTATCTTCACCCCTCCACTTT
many	NA	TRBJ2-7	TRBV5-1	CASSLDGSPVGEQYF	TGCGCCAGCAGCTTGGACGGTTCCCCAGTTGGGGAGCAGTACTTC
NA	NA	TRBJ2-5	TRBV15	CATSRDLPLESRIETQYF	TGTGCCACCAGCAGAGATTTACCCTTAGAGTCCCGTATCGAGACCCAGTACTTC
NA	TRBD1	TRBJ1-5	TRBV9	CASSGQGRQPQHF	TGTGCCAGCAGCGGACAGGGCCGACAGCCCCAGCATTTT
few	NA	TRBJ1-5	TRBV7-8	CASSQVPGINQPQHF	TGTGCCAGCAGCCAAGTACCGGGAATCAATCAGCCCCAGCATTTT
NA	NA	TRBJ2-7	TRBV7-6	CASSIYLCSVNDGSYEQYF	NA
many	TRBD2	TRBJ2-5	TRBV7-3	CASSLKDLGTGLQQETQYF	TGTGCCAGCAGCTTAAAGGATTTAGGGACGGGACTACAACAAGAGACCCAGTACTTC
few	NA	TRBJ1-6	TRBV7-9	CASSQAADNSPLHF	TGTGCCAGCAGCCAGGCGGCAGATAATTCACCCCTCCACTTT
NA	NA	TRBJ2-7	TRBV20-1	CSASNGPYEQYF	TGCAGTGCTAGTAACGGGCCTTACGAGCAGTACTTC
many	NA	TRBJ1-4	TRBV2	CASSDRTASEKLFF	TGTGCCAGCAGTGATAGGACAGCGTCCGAAAAACTGTTTTTT
once	TRBD1	TRBJ1-4	TRBV4-1	CASSPTGVLAGKLFF	TGCGCCAGCAGCCCTACAGGGGTTCTCGCTGGAAAACTGTTTTTT
NA	TRBD1	TRBJ1-4	TRBV12-3/TRBV12-4	CASSGTGIGEKLFF	TGTGCCAGCAGCGGGACAGGGATTGGGGAAAAACTGTTTTTT
NA	NA	TRBJ2-5	TRBV18	CASSPPNAETQYF	TGTGCCAGCTCACCACCAAACGCAGAGACCCAGTACTTC
NA	TRBD2	TRBJ2-5	TRBV24-1	CATSDYRSSGSSGETQYF	TGTGCCACCAGTGATTACCGATCCAGCGGGAGTTCAGGGGAGACCCAGTACTTC